This entry features one T cell receptor beta chain sequence. The germline V gene encodes CDR1 SNHLY and CDR2 FYNNEI. V was clipped by 6 bases and J by 8 bases, with 10 bases between them. The CDR3 totals 12 residues. The data were obtained in a study of T cells in Graves' hyperthyroidism and ophthalmopathy. Amplified regions were TCR beta CDR3 sequences from RNA transcripts. A set of HTBI primers served as the primers for a first-round RT-PCR of the TCR CDR3. TCRdb used MiXCR to reprocess the multiplex PCR reads, holding one entry per CDR3 protein. The data hold approximately 740,000 distinct CDR3 sequences, with around 15% observed a single time.

The sequence was collected from a young woman with Graves' hyperthyroidism. The chain is built from TRBV2 and TRBJ2-2, with D perhaps given as TRBD1 or TRBD2 (6 bases each). Source material: blood. This chain's CDR3 is CASRGGGGELFF. CDR3 coding DNA: TGTGCCAGCAGAGGGGGAGGAGGGGAGCTGTTTTTT.